The T cell receptor (beta chain) described here comes from a study of CD8 T cells in ankylosing spondylitis. From germline, CDR1 is MNHEY and CDR2 SVGAGI. V lost 2 bases, J lost 7 bases, and 20 bases lay in between. The CDR3 is 16 amino acids. This clonotype was counted many times. Its antigen remains unidentified. Quantitative 5'-RACE was performed with molecular barcodes, and it yielded the TCR beta libraries. MiXCR, run by TCRdb on the 5' RACE reads, gives a single entry per CDR3 protein. Of roughly 230,000 distinct CDR3 sequences listed, approximately 8.4% are singletons. Whole-study results and caveats: Enrichment of disease-linked clones was reportedly significant in matched ankylosing spondylitis synovial fluid. Blood of patients with ankylosing spondylitis appeared to be characterized by a TCR beta motif of several highly homologous variants.

The gene calls are TRBV6-5 and TRBJ1-2; TRBD1 might be the D (6 bases). The TCR sequence derives from a female donor with ankylosing spondylitis or in good health (not recorded which). Sequencing used blood, either unsorted or a sorted T cell fraction (not recorded which). CDR3: CASSYNRGQSSFGYTF. In nucleotides, the CDR3 is TGTGCCAGCAGTTACAACAGAGGACAGTCTTCTTTTGGCTACACCTTC.